This T cell receptor (beta chain) was sequenced during a study of beta chain features in type 1 diabetes. This clone turned up a few times. Its antigen remains unknown. The CDR3 runs 17 residues. Per the germline V gene, CDR1 is SGDLS and CDR2 is YYNGEE. The V and J ends lost 0 bases and 3 bases, in that order; junction bases with no gene match: 11. Broader study findings: VDJ junctions from patients with type 1 diabetes contained fewer insertions and more deletions. Naive, central memory and regulatory TCRB repertoires appeared more similar among patients than healthy donors. People with Type 1 diabetes carried modestly yet significantly shorter TCRB CDR3s in all four CD4+ subsets.

Since all of the isolated RNA was reverse transcribed, expressed TCRB transcripts were what got sequenced. Sequencing of naive, central memory and regulatory T cell samples gave an average of approximately 3.8 million reads. Profiled with immunoSEQ multiplex PCR; TCRdb holds only in-frame clones, not every one. The profile shows more than 550,000 clones, over 12% of them singletons. This receptor was identified in a man younger than 35 with type 1 diabetes. Sequenced: naive CD4+ T cells from blood. The chain is built from TRBV9 and TRBJ2-7; 8 positions match TRBD1. CDR3 DNA: TGTGCCAGCAGCGTAGCTTCCCAGGGGGCGTCTAACTACGAGCAGTACTTC. This translates into CASSVASQGASNYEQYF.